These T cell receptor beta chains were read from a single sample in a study of cytomegalovirus exposure and HLA in healthy donors. The protocol was immunoSEQ multiplex PCR, while the TCRdb copy is restricted to in-frame clones and leaves out a portion. Among around 130,000 clones listed, 70% to 75% were seen once. Source material: PBMCs. These TCRs come from a woman in her forties in good health and CMV-seropositive. CDR3s include the opening cysteine and the closing phenylalanine or tryptophan. Each record gives: J gene, D gene, clone size, V gene, CDR3 protein, CDR3 DNA. D genes are given only for firm matches. The size entry is marked missing in some rows and otherwise reads once, few, many or a size class.

TRBJ1-6	-	few	TRBV28	CASSWRPSVNSPLHF	TGTGCCAGCAGTTGGCGCCCCAGCGTTAATTCACCCCTCCACTTT
TRBJ2-3	-	-	TRBV27	CASRTLRGTDTQYF	TGTGCCAGCAGGACCCTACGGGGTACAGATACGCAGTATTTT
TRBJ2-1	TRBD2	-	TRBV2	CASGSGLAGYNEQFF	TGTGCCAGCGGATCGGGACTAGCGGGATACAATGAGCAGTTCTTC
TRBJ2-3	TRBD1	once	TRBV5-6	CASRLTGLDTQYF	TGTGCCAGCAGACTGACAGGGTTAGATACGCAGTATTTT
TRBJ2-7	-	-	TRBV28	CASSPRSYEQYF	TGTGCCAGCAGTCCCCGCTCCTACGAGCAGTACTTC
TRBJ1-4	-	-	TRBV25-1	CASSDDLLTNEKLFF	TGTGCCAGCAGTGACGACTTACTAACTAATGAAAAACTGTTTTTT
TRBJ2-7	TRBD1	once	TRBV7-8	CASSPARGREQYF	TGTGCCAGCAGCCCCGCCAGGGGGCGCGAGCAGTACTTC
TRBJ2-2	TRBD2	-	TRBV19	CASSIRLAGDTGELFF	TGTGCCAGTAGTATTAGACTAGCGGGAGACACCGGGGAGCTGTTTTTT
TRBJ2-2	TRBD1	-	TRBV15	CATSRDDNRGNTGELFF	TGTGCCACCAGCAGAGATGATAACAGGGGGAACACCGGGGAGCTGTTTTTT
TRBJ2-1	TRBD2	few	TRBV28	CASSSGLAGYNEQFF	TGTGCCAGCAGTTCCGGACTAGCTGGATACAATGAGCAGTTCTTC
TRBJ2-7	TRBD2	-	TRBV5-1	CASSAGTSFYEQYF	TGCGCCAGCAGCGCGGGGACTAGCTTCTACGAGCAGTACTTC
TRBJ2-1	-	-	TRBV4-1	CASSPQPSTRTYYSYNEQFF	TGCGCCAGCAGCCCCCAGCCCTCGACCAGGACTTATTACTCCTACAATGAGCAGTTCTTC
TRBJ2-3	-	-	TRBV18	CASSPLTKSSTDTQYF	TGTGCCAGCTCACCACTGACTAAATCGTCAACAGATACGCAGTATTTT